This T cell receptor (beta chain) appears in the sequencing data of a study of CD4+ T cells in melanoma. Study-wide results and limits: Neoantigen-specific CD4+ T cells in melanoma reportedly had diverse differentiation states. A reported correlation linked neoantigen-specific CD4+ T cells to CD8+, macrophage and B cell function.

Clones were read by immunoSEQ multiplex PCR, and TCRdb kept only the in-frame ones, dropping some. The sample lists about 140,000 clones, about 90% occurring once. In the case of this clone: Its antigen is not known.

Trimming stripped 0 bases from V and 7 bases from J, with 9 bases between. This CDR3 region has 14 residues. Germline V lookup: CDR1 MNHEY, CDR2 SVGAGI. The source of this sequence is a human donor with melanoma. The genes are TRBV6-5 and TRBJ1-4; D not resolved. CDR3 loop: CASSYSILAEKLFF. The CDR3 nucleotides read TGTGCCAGCAGTTACTCGATTCTTGCTGAAAAACTGTTTTTT.